This entry lists 16 T cell receptor beta chains sequenced from one sample in a study of OX40 agonist ivuxolimab in advanced cancers. Sequenced by immunoSEQ multiplex PCR; TCRdb stores in-frame clones only, minus some. The table includes tens of thousands of clones, roughly 88% detected once. The specimen was CD4+ or CD8+ T cells sorted from blood, collected in a trial of the OX40 agonist ivuxolimab. The receptor set was obtained from an adult with an advanced solid tumor such as melanoma, head and neck, liver or kidney cancer.

J is TRBJ1-1 and V is TRBV7-3; 8 nucleotides align to TRBD1. CDR1 is SGHTA, CDR2 FQGTGA, per germline. This CDR3 has 14 amino acids. Trimming at V came to 2 bases and at J to 2 bases, leaving 1 base not matched to a gene. This CDR3 reads CASSLQGANTEAFF. In DNA, the CDR3 is TGTGCCAGCAGCTTACAGGGGGCAAACACTGAAGCTTTCTTT.

The rearrangement uses TRBV5-6 and TRBJ2-2, with D maybe TRBD2 (5 bases). V lost 4 bases and J lost 1, with 14 bases in between. CDR1 and CDR2 from the germline V gene are SGHDT and YYEEEE. The CDR3 runs 16 residues. The DNA for the CDR3 is TGTGCCAGCAGCAGGGAGCCACACCTGAACACCGGGGAGCTGTTTTTT. It translates to CASSREPHLNTGELFF.

The chain carries TRBV6-5 and TRBJ2-5, with D tentatively TRBD1 (5 bases). The V end was cut by 2 bases, the J end by 2 bases, with 15 bases between. This CDR3 contains 16 residues. CDR1 is MNHEY and CDR2 is SVGAGI in the germline V gene. The CDR3 DNA follows: TGTGCCAGCAGTTACAGGGGCGCGAAGCCTCAAGAGACCCAGTACTTC. Protein product: CASSYRGAKPQETQYF.

A few counts support this clone. The V gene is TRBV5-4, the J gene TRBJ2-4, with a possible D match to TRBD1 (5 bases). V was shortened by 4 bases and J by 5 bases, with 13 bases between the two germline ends. This CDR3 has 14 amino acids. Germline V lookup: CDR1 SGHNT, CDR2 YYREEE (reference sequence). CDR3 sequence: CASSLGVSQNIQYF. CDR3 nucleotides: TGTGCCAGCAGCCTAGGGGTTAGCCAAAACATTCAGTACTTC.

The chain employs TRBV2 and TRBJ1-3, with unresolved D. CDR3 length: 16 amino acids. Trimming removed 1 base at V and 4 bases at J, with 14 bases between. Looked up from germline, CDR1 is SNHLY and CDR2 is FYNNEI. CDR3 amino acids: CASSEGRPGPGNTIYF. The CDR3, as DNA: TGTGCCAGCAGTGAAGGAAGGCCGGGTCCGGGAAACACCATATATTTT.

This chain connects TRBV15 to TRBJ1-3, with 7 bases that match TRBD1. The J segment lost 4 bases and the V segment lost 1 base, leaving 7 bases of the junction unmatched. The germline gives CDR1 LNHNV, CDR2 YYDKDF (reference sequence). CDR3 length: 16 amino acids. The CDR3 bases are TGTGCCACCAGCAGAGCGGCAGGGGGTACGGGAAACACCATATATTTT. Translating it yields CATSRAAGGTGNTIYF.

The J gene is TRBJ2-3, the V gene TRBV10-2; no definite D call. Trimming shortened V by 0 bases and J by 6 bases, and 10 bases separated the two germline ends. The CDR3 covers 14 residues. Germline CDR1 reads WSHSY; CDR2 reads SAAADI. The CDR3 here is CASSESGSWDTQYF. The CDR3 DNA reads as TGCGCCAGCAGTGAGTCAGGTAGCTGGGATACGCAGTATTTT.

This clone was detected only a few times. The V gene is TRBV6-5, the J gene TRBJ2-1; tentatively, D is TRBD1 (6 bases). The CDR3 length is 14 residues. The ends were cut back, 6 bases at V and 7 bases at J, with 16 bases in the middle. From germline, CDR1 is MNHEY and CDR2 SVGAGI. The CDR3 is CASRTTTGTNEQFF. CDR3 coding DNA: TGTGCCAGCAGGACGACTACAGGGACGAATGAGCAGTTCTTC.

The J gene is TRBJ2-3, the V gene TRBV5-1; TRBD2 matches at 11 bases. V lost 0 bases and J lost 5; bases outside the gene matches: 5. Germline assignment: CDR1 SGHRS and CDR2 YFSETQ. This CDR3 has 16 residues. The CDR3 DNA is TGCGCCAGCAGCTTGGACGGGACTAGCGGAGGAGATACGCAGTATTTT. Its translation: CASSLDGTSGGDTQYF. The full variable domain, its missing parts supplied by reference TRBV5-1 and TRBJ2-3, is KAGVTQTPRYLIKTRGQQVTLSCSPISGHRSVSWYQQTPGQGLQFLFEYFSETQRNKGNFPGRFSGRQFSNSRSEMNVSTLELGDSALYLCASSLDGTSGGDTQYFGPGTRLTVL.

The chain combines TRBV2 with TRBJ2-1; D unclear. The V end was cut by 2 bases, the J end by 4 bases, with 0 bases between. This CDR3 has 11 residues. The germline gives CDR1 SNHLY, CDR2 FYNNEI. The chain's CDR3 is CASSEYNEQFF. The CDR3 nucleotides are TGTGCCAGCAGTGAATACAATGAGCAGTTCTTC.

The chain employs TRBV6-1 and TRBJ1-5; D not resolved. CDR3 size: 14 residues. Germline loops: CDR1 MNHNS, CDR2 SASEGT. Deletions cut 3 bases from V and 2 bases from J, with 8 bases between. CDR3 sequence (DNA): TGTGCCAGCAGTGACCAGGTTGGCAATCAGCCCCAGCATTTT. This sequence encodes CASSDQVGNQPQHF.

The V and J genes are TRBV5-1 and TRBJ2-3, with 9 bases lining up with TRBD2. The CDR3 is 16 residues long. Germline CDR1 SGHRS, CDR2 YFSETQ. J gave up 2 bases and V 4 bases, and 8 bases lay outside the gene matches. CDR3 region: CASSALAGASTDTQYF. In nucleotides, the CDR3 is TGCGCCAGCAGCGCCTTAGCGGGGGCCTCCACAGATACGCAGTATTTT. Using reference TRBV5-1 and TRBJ2-3 for the parts outside the CDR3, the full variable domain is KAGVTQTPRYLIKTRGQQVTLSCSPISGHRSVSWYQQTPGQGLQFLFEYFSETQRNKGNFPGRFSGRQFSNSRSEMNVSTLELGDSALYLCASSALAGASTDTQYFGPGTRLTVL.

This chain links TRBV19 with TRBJ2-1; TRBD2 aligns across 9 bases. With 2 bases clipped from V and 1 base from J, the junction kept 6 bases outside the gene matches. There are 17 residues in the CDR3. CDR1 is LNHDA and CDR2 is SQIVND in the germline V gene (reference sequence). The CDR3 DNA reads TGTGCCAGTAGTATAAGGGGGGGACTAGCTTCCTACAATGAGCAGTTCTTC. It codes for CASSIRGGLASYNEQFF.

The rearrangement uses TRBV6-1 and TRBJ2-7, with a weak D call TRBD1 (6 bases). CDR1 MNHNS and CDR2 SASEGT come from the germline V gene. V dropped 3 bases and J dropped 2 bases, with 8 bases sitting between them. CDR3 length: 13 amino acids. The CDR3 protein is CASSDNRAYEQYF. The CDR3 DNA sequence: TGTGCCAGCAGTGATAACAGGGCCTACGAGCAGTACTTC.

This rearrangement joins TRBV5-1 to TRBJ1-3; a weak D match, TRBD1 (6 bases). Germline V gene sequence: CDR1 SGHRS, CDR2 YFSETQ. The CDR3 totals 16 residues. Trimming took off 4 bases at V and 0 bases at J, with 14 bases between the two ends. The CDR3 spells CASSPQGPGSGNTIYF. For the CDR3, the DNA is TGCGCCAGCAGCCCACAGGGCCCCGGCTCTGGAAACACCATATATTTT.

The chain employs TRBV6-5 and TRBJ2-2, with D possibly matching TRBD2 (6 bases). The V end was cut by 6 bases, the J end by 2 bases, with 13 bases between. The germline gives CDR1 MNHEY, CDR2 SVGAGI. CDR3 length: 15 amino acids. This CDR3 is CASSSPGLNTGELFF. In DNA form, the CDR3 reads TGTGCCAGCAGCTCTCCAGGACTAAACACCGGGGAGCTGTTTTTT.